This T cell receptor (beta chain) was captured by sequencing in a study of T cell repertoires in cytomegalovirus infection. The wider study: Based on public TCR beta signatures, there were indications of CMV infection and of a matching HLA type. Study-wide results and limits: Based on cumulative public TCR beta family frequency, carriers of CMV plus the relevant HLA were identified. Ex vivo responses were dominated by HLA-C-restricted CMV-specific TCR beta clonotypes.

Each CDR3 protein is one row after TCRdb ran MiXCR on the reads. The profile shows fewer than 250,000 distinct CDR3 sequences, approximately 22% of them singletons. To note about this clonotype: Its target is unknown.

Material: CD8+ T cells from PBMCs. This TCR derives from a human donor in good health (CMV status not recorded). Some clones in this sample may be carry-over from other donors' samples.

CDR3 sequence reads: CASSVGLAILNEQFF. The CDR3 nucleotides are TGTGCCAGCAGTGTGGGACTAGCGATTCTCAATGAGCAGTTCTTC. This chain uses TRBV25-1 with TRBJ2-1, with TRBD2 identical over 10 bases. The CDR3 sequence is 15 residues long. J lost 6 bases, V lost 4 bases, and 6 bases had no gene match. CDR1 and CDR2 (germline): MGHDK, SYGVNS.